A single sample gave rise to the 18 T cell receptor beta chains below, sequenced in a study of cytomegalovirus exposure and HLA in healthy donors. Researchers ran the PCR with 60 Vbeta and 13 Jbeta primers. The protocol was immunoSEQ multiplex PCR, while the TCRdb copy is restricted to in-frame clones and leaves out a portion. The sample yields 100,000 to 150,000 clones, about 81% seen once. Sequencing input: PBMCs. All receptors derive from a woman aged 25 to 39 in good health and CMV-seronegative.

V is TRBV7-6 and J is TRBJ2-3, with D tentatively TRBD2 (6 bases). Trimming removed 5 bases from V and 5 bases from J, with 8 bases in between. This CDR3 region has 12 residues. Germline CDR1 and CDR2: SGHVS and FNYEAQ. CDR3 in DNA: TGTGCCAGCAGCGCGGGACTAGATACGCAGTATTTT. Amino acid sequence: CASSAGLDTQYF. The variable domain in full, completed from reference TRBV7-6 and TRBJ2-3, reads GAGVSQSPRYKVTKRGQDVALRCDPISGHVSLYWYRQALGQGPEFLTYFNYEAQQDKSGLPNDRFSAERPEGSISTLTIQRTEQRDSAMYRCASSAGLDTQYFGPGTRLTVL.

This rearrangement joins TRBV7-9 to TRBJ2-5; 13 bases align to TRBD2. Germline assignment: CDR1 SEHNR and CDR2 FQNEAQ (reference sequence). The CDR3 contains 16 residues. V dropped 5 bases and J dropped 1; count of bases not matched to a gene: 4. CDR3 coding DNA: TGTGCCAGCAGCCAAGGACTAGCGGGGGCCCAAGAGACCCAGTACTTC. Amino acid sequence: CASSQGLAGAQETQYF.

This rearrangement joins TRBV11-3 to TRBJ2-1, with 7 positions matching TRBD1. CDR1 SGHNT and CDR2 YENEEA come from the germline V gene. V dropped 5 bases and J dropped 7; count of bases not matched to a gene: 5. The CDR3 spans 13 residues. CDR3 amino acids: CASSRIQGNEQFF. The CDR3 DNA follows: TGTGCCAGCAGCCGTATACAGGGGAATGAGCAGTTCTTC.

The rearrangement links TRBV6-1 to TRBJ2-2; 9 bases are a match to TRBD1. Trimming took 3 bases from V and 5 from J; bases not matched to a gene: 7. Germline V CDR1 and CDR2: MNHNS, SASEGT. There are 16 residues in the CDR3. The CDR3 DNA follows: TGTGCCAGCAGTGATTTCGGGACAGGGAGGACCGGGGAGCTGTTTTTT. Residues: CASSDFGTGRTGELFF.

The chain couples TRBV6-1 to TRBJ2-7; the match to TRBD1 covers 12 bases. Looked up from germline, CDR1 is MNHNS and CDR2 is SASEGT. V gave up 2 bases and J gave up 5 bases; unmatched junction bases: 4. This CDR3 is 15 amino acids long. CDR3 in amino acids: CASSEMGQGANEQYF. CDR3 in DNA: TGTGCCAGCAGTGAAATGGGACAGGGGGCCAACGAGCAGTACTTC.

This clone was seen only once. Written as DNA, the CDR3 is TGTGCCAGCAGGAGGACTAGCGGCTCCTCTAGCACAGATACGCAGTATTTT. Translated, it gives CASRRTSGSSSTDTQYF. V is TRBV2 and J is TRBJ2-3, with TRBD2 identical over 10 bases. This CDR3 comprises 17 residues. After removal of 6 bases from V and 0 bases from J, the junction contained 9 bases not matched to a gene. Looked up from germline, CDR1 is SNHLY and CDR2 is FYNNEI.

The rearrangement links TRBV7-6 to TRBJ2-5; D is undetermined. Germline assignment: CDR1 SGHVS and CDR2 FNYEAQ. Trimming removed 1 base at V and 0 bases at J, with 6 bases between. This CDR3 spans 14 amino acids. DNA of the CDR3: TGTGCCAGCAGCTTAGGTACTAACCAAGAGACCCAGTACTTC. Its translation: CASSLGTNQETQYF.

The genes are TRBV11-3 and TRBJ2-1; the D is unclear. Looked up from germline, CDR1 is SGHNT and CDR2 is YENEEA. This CDR3 has 16 residues. V lost 5 bases and J 2 bases, leaving 16 bases between the germline ends. The CDR3 region has the DNA TGTGCCAGCAGCCCTCACCGACGACAAACCTACAATGAGCAGTTCTTC. Its protein product is CASSPHRRQTYNEQFF.

The chain links TRBV9 to TRBJ2-7, with 7 bases aligning to TRBD2. Trimming took 4 bases from V and 6 from J; bases not matched to a gene: 22. This CDR3 has 18 residues. The V gene's germline CDR1 is SGDLS and CDR2 YYNGEE. Here the CDR3 reads CASSPRFNLAALSGEQYF. The CDR3, as DNA: TGTGCCAGCAGCCCCCGGTTTAACCTAGCGGCCCTCTCTGGCGAGCAGTACTTC.

This chain uses TRBV2 with TRBJ1-4, with 8 bases identical to TRBD1. J gave up 5 bases and V 5 bases, and 4 bases lay outside the gene matches. This CDR3 comprises 14 residues. The germline gives CDR1 SNHLY, CDR2 FYNNEI. The CDR3, as DNA: TGTGCCAGCAGTTTCACAGGGGGAAATGAAAAACTGTTTTTT. Translating gives CASSFTGGNEKLFF.

In this sample, this clone turned up a few times. This chain links TRBV30 with TRBJ2-5; 7 bases are shared with TRBD2. J lost 2 bases, V lost 3 bases, and 3 bases had no gene match. This CDR3 has 13 amino acids. CDR1 and CDR2 (germline): GTSNPN, SVGIG (reference sequence). The CDR3 DNA is TGTGCCTGGAGGGGACTATCTCAAGAGACCCAGTACTTC. Protein sequence: CAWRGLSQETQYF.

The rearrangement links TRBV28 to TRBJ2-7; perhaps TRBD2 as D (7 bases). Germline CDR1 and CDR2: MDHEN and SYDVKM. V dropped 7 bases and J dropped 6 bases, with 16 bases sitting between them. The CDR3 contains 13 residues. This CDR3 reads CASITSGGREQYF. Written as DNA, the CDR3 is TGTGCCAGCATCACCTCCGGGGGGCGCGAGCAGTACTTC.

This clone appeared a single time. The chain couples TRBV19 to TRBJ1-1; 9 bases match TRBD1. The CDR3 extends over 13 amino acids. The V gene's germline CDR1 is LNHDA and CDR2 SQIVND (reference sequence). The V and J ends lost 6 bases and 6 bases, in that order; junction bases with no gene match: 5. DNA for the CDR3: TGTGCCAGTAGGGGACAGGGTCGGGCTGAAGCTTTCTTT. Its protein product is CASRGQGRAEAFF.

This clone was found a few times. The chain employs TRBV29-1 and TRBJ2-1; possibly TRBD2 for D (5 bases). There are 12 residues in the CDR3. Trimming left V 4 bases short and J 9 bases short, with 13 bases between. Per the germline V gene, CDR1 is SQVTM and CDR2 is ANQGSEA. Here the CDR3 reads CSVVRDSREQFF. DNA for the CDR3: TGCAGCGTTGTTCGGGATTCGCGTGAGCAGTTCTTC.

The chain recombines TRBV7-2 with TRBJ2-7; TRBD1 matches 7 bases. The CDR3 consists of 14 residues. J gave up 1 base and V 5 bases, and 5 bases lay outside the gene matches. CDR1 is SGHTA, CDR2 FQGNSA, per germline. The CDR3 loop is CASSQTGMSYEQYF. CDR3 sequence (DNA): TGTGCCAGCAGCCAGACAGGGATGTCCTACGAGCAGTACTTC.

This chain links TRBV5-1 with TRBJ2-3; 9 bases agree with TRBD1. CDR1 is SGHRS, CDR2 YFSETQ, per germline. Unmatched junction bases numbered 3, after V lost 0 bases and J lost 4 bases. CDR3 length: 15 residues. CDR3 sequence: CASSLGGTGSDTQYF. Here the CDR3 DNA reads TGCGCCAGCAGCTTGGGTGGGACAGGGTCAGATACGCAGTATTTT.

The chain has TRBV6-5 and TRBJ1-4, with TRBD1 matching over 7 bases. The germline gives CDR1 MNHEY, CDR2 SVGAGI. The J segment lost 8 bases and the V segment lost 5 bases, leaving 8 bases of the junction unmatched. The CDR3 has 14 residues. The CDR3 sequence: CASSPGQVREKLFF. CDR3 nucleotide sequence: TGTGCCAGCAGTCCCGGACAGGTGCGGGAAAAACTGTTTTTT.

This chain joins TRBV7-8 and TRBJ2-7; the D gene is possibly TRBD2 (5 bases). V shed 3 bases and J shed 1 base, with 10 bases lying between them. Germline assignment: CDR1 SGHVS and CDR2 FQNEAQ. This CDR3 is built from 14 residues. The CDR3 region has the DNA TGTGCCAGCAGCTTGGACGGGAATTCCTACGAGCAGTACTTC. This translates into CASSLDGNSYEQYF. Combining the CDR3 with reference TRBV7-8 and TRBJ2-7 gives the whole variable domain GAGVSQSPRYKVAKRGQDVALRCDPISGHVSLFWYQQALGQGPEFLTYFQNEAQLDKSGLPSDRFFAERPEGSVSTLKIQRTQQEDSAVYLCASSLDGNSYEQYFGPGTRLTVT.